These 9 T cell receptor beta chains originate from one sample sequenced in a study of cytomegalovirus exposure and HLA in healthy donors. Primers for the PCR totalled 60 Vbeta and 13 Jbeta. Sequenced by immunoSEQ multiplex PCR; TCRdb stores in-frame clones only, minus some. The sample shows 100,000 to 150,000 clones, 73% of them seen only once. Sequenced sample: PBMCs. The receptors here all came from a man aged 60 to 69 in good health and CMV-seropositive.

V gene TRBV6-1 combines with J gene TRBJ1-2, with 8 bases aligning to TRBD1. In germline, CDR1 is MNHNS, CDR2 SASEGT. V lost 3 bases, J lost 6 bases, and 3 bases stayed unmatched. This CDR3 spans 13 amino acids. CDR3 sequence: CASSDRTGNGYTF. DNA of the CDR3: TGTGCCAGCAGTGATCGGACAGGGAATGGCTACACCTTC.

This chain uses TRBV6-5 with TRBJ1-4, with unresolved D. CDR1 and CDR2 from the germline V gene are MNHEY and SVGAGI. The CDR3 has 15 residues. V lost 11 bases and J 4 bases, leaving 20 bases between the germline ends. The CDR3 reads CASQTSPDSNEKLFF. The CDR3 region has the DNA TGTGCCTCACAGACCTCCCCGGATAGTAATGAAAAACTGTTTTTT.

In DNA, the CDR3 is TGTGCCTGGAGTGTACAGGGGACCCAGTACTTC. Amino acid sequence: CAWSVQGTQYF. The rearrangement links TRBV30 to TRBJ2-5; possibly TRBD1 for D (6 bases). V was trimmed by 0 bases and J by 7 bases, leaving 6 bases between them. The CDR3 has 11 residues. Germline CDR1 is GTSNPN and CDR2 is SVGIG (reference sequence).

This sequence joins TRBV28 and TRBJ2-7; TRBD1 agrees at 8 bases. CDR1 and CDR2 (germline): MDHEN, SYDVKM. The length of the CDR3 is 14 residues. The J segment lost 9 bases and the V segment lost 5 bases, leaving 12 bases of the junction unmatched. CDR3 coding DNA: TGTGCCAGCAGTCGGACAGGGCCTCACGGGGGGCAGTACTTC. Residues: CASSRTGPHGGQYF.

V is TRBV11-1 and J is TRBJ1-4; D possibly corresponds to TRBD1 (5 bases). The CDR3 runs to 16 residues. Germline values: CDR1 SGHAT, CDR2 FQDESV (reference sequence). V was cut by 5 bases and J by 7 bases, with 20 bases left in between. CDR3 amino acids: CASSPKNAGLGEKLFF. The CDR3 DNA reads TGTGCCAGCAGCCCTAAGAACGCAGGGTTGGGTGAAAAACTGTTTTTT.

The V and J genes are TRBV18 and TRBJ1-2; D may be TRBD1 (5 bases). Germline V gene sequence: CDR1 KGHSH, CDR2 LQKENI. Trimming took off 3 bases at V and 6 bases at J, with 8 bases between the two ends. This CDR3 has 12 amino acids. The CDR3, as DNA: TGTGCCAGCTCACCCAGGGAAGATGGCTACACCTTC. This gives the protein CASSPREDGYTF.

This clone was observed once. J is TRBJ1-5 and V is TRBV10-3; D uncertain. V was pared by 5 bases and J by 5 bases, with 13 bases between. From germline, CDR1 is ENHRY and CDR2 SYGVKD. CDR3 length equals 14 residues. The CDR3 protein is CAISLRREDQPQHF. The CDR3 region has the DNA TGTGCCATCAGTCTGAGGAGGGAGGATCAGCCCCAGCATTTT.

The genes are TRBV11-2 and TRBJ2-7; 8 nucleotides line up with TRBD1. V was clipped by 3 bases and J by 0 bases; unmatched bases: 4. CDR3 size: 15 residues. Germline loops: CDR1 SGHAT, CDR2 FQNNGV. CDR3: CASSFRQGSSYEQYF. The CDR3 nucleotides are TGTGCCAGCAGCTTTCGACAGGGGAGCTCCTACGAGCAGTACTTC.

This CDR3 is CASSVIHSSGNTIYF. Written as DNA, the CDR3 is TGTGCCAGCTCAGTGATACATTCCTCTGGAAACACCATATATTTT. The chain is built from TRBV6-1 and TRBJ1-3; the D is unclear. V was shortened by 8 bases and J by 0 bases, with 14 bases between the two germline ends. Germline assignment: CDR1 MNHNS and CDR2 SASEGT. This CDR3 region has 15 residues.